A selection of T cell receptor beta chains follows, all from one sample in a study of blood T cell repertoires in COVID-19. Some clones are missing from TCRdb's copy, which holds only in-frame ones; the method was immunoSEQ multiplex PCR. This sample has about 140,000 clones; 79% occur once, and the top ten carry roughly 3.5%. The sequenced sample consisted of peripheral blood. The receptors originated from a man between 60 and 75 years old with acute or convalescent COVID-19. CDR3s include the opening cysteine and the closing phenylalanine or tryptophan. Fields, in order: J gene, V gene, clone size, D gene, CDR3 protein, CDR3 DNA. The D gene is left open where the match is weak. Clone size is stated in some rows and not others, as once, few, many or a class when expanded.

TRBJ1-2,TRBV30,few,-,CAWSVQRQRGGYTF,TGTGCCTGGAGTGTACAAAGACAGAGAGGTGGCTACACCTTC
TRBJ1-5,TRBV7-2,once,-,CASSLAGTQGQPQHF,TGTGCCAGCAGCTTGGCCGGGACTCAGGGTCAGCCCCAGCATTTT
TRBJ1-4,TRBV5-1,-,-,CASSPMTDNEKLFF,TGCGCCAGCAGCCCAATGACAGATAATGAAAAACTGTTTTTT
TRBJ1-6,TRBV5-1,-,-,CASTQGSNYSPLHF,TGCGCCAGCACTCAGGGGTCCAACTATTCACCCCTCCACTTT
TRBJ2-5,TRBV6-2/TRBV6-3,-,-,CASSQQETQYF,TGTGCCAGCAGTCAACAAGAGACCCAGTACTTC
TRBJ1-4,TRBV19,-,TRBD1,CASRPGQGIEKLFF,TGTGCCAGTAGACCGGGACAGGGGATTGAAAAACTGTTTTTT
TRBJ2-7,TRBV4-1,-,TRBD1,CASSQGTLGQDAEQYF,TGCGCCAGCAGCCAGGGTACCCTGGGACAGGATGCTGAGCAGTACTTC
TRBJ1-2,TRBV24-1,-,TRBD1,CATSDQGAYGYTF,TGTGCCACCAGTGATCAGGGGGCCTATGGCTACACCTTC
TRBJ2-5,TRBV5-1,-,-,CASSLGSGETQYF,TGCGCCAGCAGCTTGGGTTCAGGCGAGACCCAGTACTTC
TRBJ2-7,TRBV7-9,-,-,CASSLLGGNEQYF,TGTGCCAGCAGCCTCCTAGGGGGTAACGAGCAGTACTTC
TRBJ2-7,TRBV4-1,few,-,CASSQVTGTYEQYF,TGCGCCAGCAGCCAGGTTACAGGGACCTACGAGCAGTACTTC
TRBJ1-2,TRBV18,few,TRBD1,CASSSTTGGSGYGYTF,TGTGCCAGCTCATCTACGACAGGGGGGAGCGGCTATGGCTACACCTTC
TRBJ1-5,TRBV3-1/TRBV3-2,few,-,CASSRAGDNQPQHF,TGTGCCAGCAGCCGGGCAGGGGACAATCAGCCCCAGCATTTT
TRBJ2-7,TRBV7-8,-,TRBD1,CASSSNPGQGPFYEQYF,TGTGCCAGCAGCTCGAATCCGGGACAGGGTCCCTTCTACGAGCAGTACTTC
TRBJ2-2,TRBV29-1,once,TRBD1,CSVGDSLGLGGELFF,TGCAGCGTTGGGGACAGTTTGGGGTTAGGCGGGGAGCTGTTTTTT
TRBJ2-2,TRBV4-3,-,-,CASSQAPLAGITGELFF,TGCGCCAGCAGCCAAGCCCCCCTGGCGGGAATCACCGGGGAGCTGTTTTTT
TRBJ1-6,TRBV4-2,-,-,CASSQATPGGSPLHF,TGTGCCAGCAGCCAAGCGACCCCCGGCGGCTCACCCCTCCACTTT
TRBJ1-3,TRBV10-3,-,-,CAGGGVSSGNTIYF,TGTGCCGGGGGAGGAGTTAGCTCTGGAAACACCATATATTTT
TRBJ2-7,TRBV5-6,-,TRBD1,CASRQGQGMGREQYF,TGTGCCAGCAGACAAGGACAGGGCATGGGGAGGGAGCAGTACTTC
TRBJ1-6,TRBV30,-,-,CAWSTQATNSPLHF,TGTGCCTGGAGTACACAGGCGACTAATTCACCCCTCCACTTT
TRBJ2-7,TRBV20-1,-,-,CSASLREQYF,TGCAGTGCTAGTTTGCGCGAGCAGTACTTC
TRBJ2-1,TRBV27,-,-,CASSFNNEQFF,TGTGCCAGCAGTTTTAACAATGAGCAGTTCTTC
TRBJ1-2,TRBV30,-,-,CAWSEGGVYGYTF,TGTGCCTGGAGTGAGGGAGGGGTCTATGGCTACACCTTC
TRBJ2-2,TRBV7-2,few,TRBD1,CASSPTRTGVRLGELFF,TGTGCCAGCAGCCCTACACGGACAGGGGTTCGGTTGGGGGAGCTGTTTTTT
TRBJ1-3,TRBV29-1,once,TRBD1,CSARDRGPAGTIYF,TGCAGCGCCCGGGACAGGGGGCCGGCGGGCACCATATATTTT
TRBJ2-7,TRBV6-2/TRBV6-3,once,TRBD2,CASSYSGTHYEQYF,TGTGCCAGCAGTTACAGCGGGACCCACTACGAGCAGTACTTC
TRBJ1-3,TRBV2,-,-,CASSVPVSGNTIYF,TGTGCCAGCAGTGTCCCGGTCTCTGGAAACACCATATATTTT
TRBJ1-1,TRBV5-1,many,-,CASSLASMGGTEAFF,TGCGCCAGCAGCTTGGCCTCGATGGGGGGCACTGAAGCTTTCTTT
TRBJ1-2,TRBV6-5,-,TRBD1,CASRGQVGGGYTF,TGTGCCAGCAGGGGACAGGTGGGAGGAGGCTACACCTTC
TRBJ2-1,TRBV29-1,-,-,CSVEETLSDEQFF,TGCAGCGTTGAAGAGACATTATCCGATGAGCAGTTCTTC
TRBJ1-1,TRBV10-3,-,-,CAISDGAGQTGEAFF,TGTGCCATCAGTGATGGGGCAGGGCAAACCGGTGAAGCTTTCTTT
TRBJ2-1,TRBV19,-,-,CASTRGLEQFF,TGTGCCAGTACCCGAGGGCTTGAGCAGTTCTTC
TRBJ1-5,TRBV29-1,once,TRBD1,CSVEGPPRQGVAQPQHF,TGCAGCGTTGAAGGTCCTCCCCGACAGGGGGTGGCTCAGCCCCAGCATTTT
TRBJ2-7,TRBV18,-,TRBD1,CASSPPRTGGTAGSYEQYF,TGTGCCAGCTCACCACCAAGGACAGGGGGCACAGCGGGCTCCTACGAGCAGTACTTC
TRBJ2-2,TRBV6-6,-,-,CASSHLGDGTGELFF,TGTGCCAGCAGTCACCTCGGGGATGGCACCGGGGAGCTGTTTTTT
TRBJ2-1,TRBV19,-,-,CASSIRDTGLTYNEQFF,TGTGCCAGTAGTATACGGGACACGGGCTTGACCTACAATGAGCAGTTCTTC
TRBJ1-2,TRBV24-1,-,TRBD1,CATSDRTGGDGYTF,TGTGCCACCAGTGATAGGACAGGGGGGGATGGCTACACCTTC
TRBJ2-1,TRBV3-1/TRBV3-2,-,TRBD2,CASSPGTRNEQFF,TGTGCCAGCAGCCCAGGGACTAGGAATGAGCAGTTCTTC
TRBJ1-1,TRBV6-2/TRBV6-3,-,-,CASSFGNTEAFF,TGTGCCAGCAGTTTCGGGAACACTGAAGCTTTCTTT
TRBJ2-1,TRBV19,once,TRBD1,CASSNPGQGSNEQFF,TGTGCCAGTAGTAACCCGGGACAGGGGTCGAATGAGCAGTTCTTC
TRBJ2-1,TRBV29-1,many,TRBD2,CSVGSAGGSYNEQFF,TGCAGCGTTGGGTCAGCGGGAGGGTCCTACAATGAGCAGTTCTTC
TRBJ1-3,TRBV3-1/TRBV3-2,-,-,CASSQGSYRNTIYF,TGTGCCAGCAGCCAAGGCTCGTACAGAAACACCATATATTTT
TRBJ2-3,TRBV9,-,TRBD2,CASSPGTSGKDTQYF,TGTGCCAGCAGCCCAGGGACTAGCGGGAAAGATACGCAGTATTTT
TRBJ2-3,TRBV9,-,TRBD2,CASSVGAGAADTQYF,TGTGCCAGCAGCGTAGGGGCGGGAGCGGCAGATACGCAGTATTTT